The table lists the clone carrying this TCR beta chain with a few counts. The target antigen is unknown. This sample was included in a study of CD8+ T cells in alopecia areata. Following RNA extraction, reverse transcription yielded cDNA that acted as the sequencing template. The assay was immunoSEQ multiplex PCR, and TCRdb's table has in-frame clones only and misses some. Here the sample spans 50,000 to 70,000 clones, about 40% being singletons. Study-wide results and limits: Mice showed clearer TCR sharing than patients did, a gap that was possibly HLA-related.

Sequences were obtained from NKG2D-low CD8+ T cells sorted from blood. The origin of this receptor is a human donor with alopecia areata.

CDR3 nucleotide sequence: TGTGCCAGCAGCCTAGGGGTTAAGACCCAGTACTTC. It specifies CASSLGVKTQYF. The chain uses TRBV5-6 and TRBJ2-5, with a possible D match to TRBD1 (5 bases). Trimming shortened V by 4 bases and J by 6 bases, and 10 bases separated the two germline ends. The CDR3 contains 12 residues. Germline V gives CDR1 SGHDT, CDR2 YYEEEE.